This T cell receptor (beta chain) was found in a study of T cell responses to AZD1222 COVID-19 vaccine. With regard to this clone: Antigen unknown.

V shed 1 base and J shed 0 bases, with 12 bases lying between them. Germline loops: CDR1 LNHDA, CDR2 SQIVND (reference sequence). The CDR3 has 16 amino acids. Broader study findings: At baseline, seropositivity was found in only 5 to 7 AZD1222 recipients. Among vaccine-associated CD4 TCRs, coverage spanned spike, with dominance at 160-218 and 743-854. Mostly white British, mostly female donors; authors suggested clonal diversity may be underestimated. The repertoires were collected only after the peak T cell response.

Some clones are missing from TCRdb's copy, which holds only in-frame ones; the method was immunoSEQ multiplex PCR. Here the sample spans 130,000 or so clones, 85% being singletons. J is TRBJ1-2 and V is TRBV19; no reliable D call. Sequencing used peripheral blood, obtained 28 days after the second dose of the MenACWY control vaccine. This clonotype was obtained from an adult who received the MenACWY meningococcal vaccine as a control. The CDR3 sequence is CASSIGTAKPNYGYTF. The CDR3 nucleotides are TGTGCCAGTAGTATAGGAACGGCTAAACCTAACTATGGCTACACCTTC.